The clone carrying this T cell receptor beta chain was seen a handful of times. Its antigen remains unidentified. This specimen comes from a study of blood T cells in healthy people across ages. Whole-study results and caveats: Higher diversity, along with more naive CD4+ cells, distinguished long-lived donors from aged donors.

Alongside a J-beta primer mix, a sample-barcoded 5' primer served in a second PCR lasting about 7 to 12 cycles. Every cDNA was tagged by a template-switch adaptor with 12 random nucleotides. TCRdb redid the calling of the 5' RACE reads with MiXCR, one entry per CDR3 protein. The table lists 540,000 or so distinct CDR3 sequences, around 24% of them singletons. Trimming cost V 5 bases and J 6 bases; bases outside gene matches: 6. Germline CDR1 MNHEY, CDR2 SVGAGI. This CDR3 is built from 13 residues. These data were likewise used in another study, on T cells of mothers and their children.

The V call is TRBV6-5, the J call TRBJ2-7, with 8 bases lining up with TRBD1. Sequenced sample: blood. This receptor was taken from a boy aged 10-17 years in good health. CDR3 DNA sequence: TGTGCCAGCAGTGGACAGGGACCGCCCGAGCAGTACTTC. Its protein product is CASSGQGPPEQYF.